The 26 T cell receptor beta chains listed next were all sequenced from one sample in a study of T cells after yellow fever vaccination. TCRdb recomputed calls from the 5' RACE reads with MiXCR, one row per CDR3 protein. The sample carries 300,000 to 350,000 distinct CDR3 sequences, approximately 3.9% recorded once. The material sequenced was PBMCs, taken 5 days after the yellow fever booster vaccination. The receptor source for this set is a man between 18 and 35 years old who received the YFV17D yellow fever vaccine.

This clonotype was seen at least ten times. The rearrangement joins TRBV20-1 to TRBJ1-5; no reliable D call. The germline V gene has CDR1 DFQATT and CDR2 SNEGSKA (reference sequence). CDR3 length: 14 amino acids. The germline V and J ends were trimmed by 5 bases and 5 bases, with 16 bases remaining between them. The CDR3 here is CSAYSPQGDQPQHF. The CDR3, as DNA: TGCAGTGCTTACTCCCCTCAAGGCGATCAGCCCCAGCATTTT.

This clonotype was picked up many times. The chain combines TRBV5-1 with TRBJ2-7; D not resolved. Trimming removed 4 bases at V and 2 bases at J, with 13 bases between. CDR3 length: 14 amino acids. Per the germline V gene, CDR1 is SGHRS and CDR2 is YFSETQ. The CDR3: CASSSQPSTYEQYF. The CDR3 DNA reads TGCGCCAGCAGCAGCCAACCGTCGACCTACGAGCAGTACTTC.

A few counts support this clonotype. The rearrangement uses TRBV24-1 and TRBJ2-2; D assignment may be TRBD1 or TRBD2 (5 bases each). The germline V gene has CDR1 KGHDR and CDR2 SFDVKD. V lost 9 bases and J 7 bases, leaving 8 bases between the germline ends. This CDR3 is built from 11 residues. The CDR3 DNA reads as TGTGCCACCGGGGGAATCGGGGAGCTGTTTTTT. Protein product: CATGGIGELFF.

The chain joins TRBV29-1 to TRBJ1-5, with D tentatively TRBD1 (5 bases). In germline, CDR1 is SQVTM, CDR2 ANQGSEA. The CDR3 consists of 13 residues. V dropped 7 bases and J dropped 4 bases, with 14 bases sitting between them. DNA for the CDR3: TGCAGCGCTGCGTCTTCAGGGAATCAGCCCCAGCATTTT. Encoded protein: CSAASSGNQPQHF.

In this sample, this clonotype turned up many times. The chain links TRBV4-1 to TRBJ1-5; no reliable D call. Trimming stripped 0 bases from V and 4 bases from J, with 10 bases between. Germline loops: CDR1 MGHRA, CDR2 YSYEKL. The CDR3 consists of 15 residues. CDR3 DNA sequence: TGCGCCAGCAGCCAAGACCTTAACACGAATCAGCCCCAGCATTTT. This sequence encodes CASSQDLNTNQPQHF.

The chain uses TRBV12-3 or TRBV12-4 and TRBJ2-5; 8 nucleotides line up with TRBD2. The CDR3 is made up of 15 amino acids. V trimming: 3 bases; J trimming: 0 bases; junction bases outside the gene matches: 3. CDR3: CASSFQRGYQETQYF. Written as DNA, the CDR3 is TGTGCCAGCAGTTTCCAGCGGGGGTACCAAGAGACCCAGTACTTC.

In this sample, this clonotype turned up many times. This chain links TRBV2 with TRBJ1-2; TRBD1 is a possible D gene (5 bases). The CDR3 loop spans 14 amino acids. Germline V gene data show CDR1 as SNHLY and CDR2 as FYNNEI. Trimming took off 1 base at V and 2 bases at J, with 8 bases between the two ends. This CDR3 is CASSEVRDNYGYTF. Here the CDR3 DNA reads TGTGCCAGCAGTGAAGTCAGGGACAACTATGGCTACACCTTC.

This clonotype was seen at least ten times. In DNA form, the CDR3 reads TGTGCCAGCAGCTTAGGCAGGGGCTACGAGCAGTACTTC. This translates into CASSLGRGYEQYF. V gene TRBV7-7 combines with J gene TRBJ2-7; tentative D call: TRBD1 (6 bases). Trimming left V 1 base short and J 3 bases short, with 7 bases between. Germline CDR1 and CDR2: SSHAT and FNYEAQ (reference sequence). The CDR3 has 13 residues.

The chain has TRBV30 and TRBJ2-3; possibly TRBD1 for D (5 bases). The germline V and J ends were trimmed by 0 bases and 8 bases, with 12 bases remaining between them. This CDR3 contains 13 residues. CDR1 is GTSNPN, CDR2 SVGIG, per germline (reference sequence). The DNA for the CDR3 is TGTGCCTGGAGTGTAAGGGGCGGTGGTACGCAGTATTTT. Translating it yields CAWSVRGGGTQYF.

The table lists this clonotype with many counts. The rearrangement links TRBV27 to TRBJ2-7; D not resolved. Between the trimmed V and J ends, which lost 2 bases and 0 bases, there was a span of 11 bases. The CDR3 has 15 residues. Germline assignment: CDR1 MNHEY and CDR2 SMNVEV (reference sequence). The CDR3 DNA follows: TGTGCCAGCAGTTTAAAAGGTCGGGTCTCCTACGAGCAGTACTTC. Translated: CASSLKGRVSYEQYF.

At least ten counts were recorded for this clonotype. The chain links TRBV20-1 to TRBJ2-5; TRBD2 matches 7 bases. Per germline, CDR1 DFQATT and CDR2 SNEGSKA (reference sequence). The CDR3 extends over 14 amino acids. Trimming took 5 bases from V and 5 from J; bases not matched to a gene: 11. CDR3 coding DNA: TGCAGTGCTCAGACGATGAGGACTAGTGAGACCCAGTACTTC. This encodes CSAQTMRTSETQYF.

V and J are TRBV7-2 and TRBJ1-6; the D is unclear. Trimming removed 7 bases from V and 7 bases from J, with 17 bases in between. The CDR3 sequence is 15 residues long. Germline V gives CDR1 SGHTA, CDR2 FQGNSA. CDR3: CASMPRGWQNSPLHF. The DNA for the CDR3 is TGTGCCAGCATGCCCCGAGGTTGGCAGAATTCACCCCTCCACTTT.

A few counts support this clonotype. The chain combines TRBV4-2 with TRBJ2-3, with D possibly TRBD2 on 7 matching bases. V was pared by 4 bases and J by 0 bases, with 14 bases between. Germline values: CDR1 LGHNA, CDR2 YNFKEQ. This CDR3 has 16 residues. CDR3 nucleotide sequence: TGTGCCAGCAGCCGAAACGGGGGGCCCAGCACAGATACGCAGTATTTT. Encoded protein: CASSRNGGPSTDTQYF.

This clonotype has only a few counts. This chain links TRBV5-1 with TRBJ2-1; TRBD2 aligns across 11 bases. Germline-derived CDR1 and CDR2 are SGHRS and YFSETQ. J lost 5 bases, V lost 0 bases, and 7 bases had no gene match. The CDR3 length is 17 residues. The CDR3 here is CASSLEGRLAGNNEQFF. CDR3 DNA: TGCGCCAGCAGCTTGGAGGGTAGACTAGCGGGAAACAATGAGCAGTTCTTC.

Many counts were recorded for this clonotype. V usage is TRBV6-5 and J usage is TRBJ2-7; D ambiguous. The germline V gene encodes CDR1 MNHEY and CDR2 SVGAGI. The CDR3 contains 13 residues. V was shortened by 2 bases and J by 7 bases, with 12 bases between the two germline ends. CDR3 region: CASSYGSVKEQYV. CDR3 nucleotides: TGTGCCAGCAGTTACGGCAGCGTGAAGGAGCAGTACGTC.

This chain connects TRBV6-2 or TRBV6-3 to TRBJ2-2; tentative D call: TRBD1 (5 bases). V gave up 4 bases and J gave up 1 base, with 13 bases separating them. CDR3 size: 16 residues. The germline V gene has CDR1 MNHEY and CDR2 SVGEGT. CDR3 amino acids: CASSLQASKNTGELFF. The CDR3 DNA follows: TGTGCCAGCAGTTTACAGGCATCCAAGAACACCGGGGAGCTGTTTTTT.

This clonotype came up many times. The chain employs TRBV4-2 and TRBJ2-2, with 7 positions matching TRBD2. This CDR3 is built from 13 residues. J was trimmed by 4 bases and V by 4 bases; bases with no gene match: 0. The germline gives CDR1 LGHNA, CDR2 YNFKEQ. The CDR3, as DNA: TGTGCCAGCAGCCGGACTAGCACCGGGGAGCTGTTTTTT. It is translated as CASSRTSTGELFF.

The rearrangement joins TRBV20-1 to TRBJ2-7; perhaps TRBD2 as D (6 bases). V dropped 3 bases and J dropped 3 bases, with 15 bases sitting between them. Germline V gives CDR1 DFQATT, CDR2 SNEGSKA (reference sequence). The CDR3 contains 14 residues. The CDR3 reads CSASIPSGVYEQYF. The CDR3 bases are TGCAGTGCTAGCATCCCCTCGGGAGTCTACGAGCAGTACTTC.

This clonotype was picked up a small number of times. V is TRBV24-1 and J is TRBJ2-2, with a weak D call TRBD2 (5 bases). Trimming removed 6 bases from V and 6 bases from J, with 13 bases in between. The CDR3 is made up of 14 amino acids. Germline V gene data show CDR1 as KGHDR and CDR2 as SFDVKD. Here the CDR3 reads CATSLSTGSGELFF. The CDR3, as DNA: TGTGCCACCAGTTTGAGCACGGGATCCGGGGAGCTGTTTTTT.

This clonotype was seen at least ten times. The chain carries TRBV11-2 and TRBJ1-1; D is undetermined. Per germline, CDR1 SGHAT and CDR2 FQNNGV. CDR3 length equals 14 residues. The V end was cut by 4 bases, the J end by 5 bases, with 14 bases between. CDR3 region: CASSSSWGGTEAFF. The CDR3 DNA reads TGTGCCAGCAGCTCGTCTTGGGGAGGGACTGAAGCTTTCTTT.

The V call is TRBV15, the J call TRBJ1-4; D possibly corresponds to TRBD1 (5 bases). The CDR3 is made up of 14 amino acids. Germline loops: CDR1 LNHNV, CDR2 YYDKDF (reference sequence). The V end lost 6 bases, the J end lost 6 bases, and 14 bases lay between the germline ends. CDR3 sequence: CATRFEFRDEKLFF. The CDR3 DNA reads TGTGCCACCAGATTCGAGTTCAGGGATGAAAAACTGTTTTTT. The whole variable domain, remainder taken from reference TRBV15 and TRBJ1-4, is DAMVIQNPRYQVTQFGKPVTLSCSQTLNHNVMYWYQQKSSQAPKLLFHYYDKDFNNEADTPDNFQSRRPNTSFCFLDIRSPGLGDTAMYLCATRFEFRDEKLFFGSGTQLSVL.

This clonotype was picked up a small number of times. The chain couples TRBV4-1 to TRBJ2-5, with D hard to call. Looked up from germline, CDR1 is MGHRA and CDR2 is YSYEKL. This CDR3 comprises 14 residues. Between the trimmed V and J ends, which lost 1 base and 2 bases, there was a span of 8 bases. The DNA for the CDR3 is TGCGCCAGCAGCCAAGTTCCAGAGCAAGAGACCCAGTACTTC. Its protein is CASSQVPEQETQYF.

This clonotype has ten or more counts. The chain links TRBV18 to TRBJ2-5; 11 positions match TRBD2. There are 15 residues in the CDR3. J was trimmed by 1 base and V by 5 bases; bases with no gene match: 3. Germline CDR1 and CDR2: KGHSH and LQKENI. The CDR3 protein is CASSSLAGGQETQYF. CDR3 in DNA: TGTGCCAGCTCATCCCTAGCGGGGGGCCAAGAGACCCAGTACTTC. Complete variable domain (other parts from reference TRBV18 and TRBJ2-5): NAGVMQNPRHLVRRRGQEARLRCSPMKGHSHVYWYRQLPEEGLKFMVYLQKENIIDESGMPKERFSAEFPKEGPSILRIQQVVRGDSAAYFCASSSLAGGQETQYFGPGTRLLVL.

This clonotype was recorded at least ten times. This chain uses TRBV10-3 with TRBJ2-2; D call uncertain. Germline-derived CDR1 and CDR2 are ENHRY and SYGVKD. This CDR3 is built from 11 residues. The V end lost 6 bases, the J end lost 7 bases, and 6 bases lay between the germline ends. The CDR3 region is CAISSYGELFF. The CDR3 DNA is TGTGCCATCAGCTCTTACGGGGAGCTGTTTTTT.

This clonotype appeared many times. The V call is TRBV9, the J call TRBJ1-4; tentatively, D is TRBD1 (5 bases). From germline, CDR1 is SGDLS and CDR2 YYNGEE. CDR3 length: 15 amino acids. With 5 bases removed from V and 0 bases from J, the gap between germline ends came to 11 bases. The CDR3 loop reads CASSLDSSTNEKLFF. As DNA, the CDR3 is TGTGCCAGCAGTCTTGACAGTTCAACTAATGAAAAACTGTTTTTT.

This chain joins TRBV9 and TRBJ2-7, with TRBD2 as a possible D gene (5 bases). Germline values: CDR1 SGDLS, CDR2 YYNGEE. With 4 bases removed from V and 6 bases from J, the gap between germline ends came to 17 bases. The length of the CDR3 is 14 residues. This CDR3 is CASSPTTEGAEQYV. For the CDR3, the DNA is TGTGCCAGCAGCCCCACGACCGAGGGAGCCGAGCAGTACGTC.